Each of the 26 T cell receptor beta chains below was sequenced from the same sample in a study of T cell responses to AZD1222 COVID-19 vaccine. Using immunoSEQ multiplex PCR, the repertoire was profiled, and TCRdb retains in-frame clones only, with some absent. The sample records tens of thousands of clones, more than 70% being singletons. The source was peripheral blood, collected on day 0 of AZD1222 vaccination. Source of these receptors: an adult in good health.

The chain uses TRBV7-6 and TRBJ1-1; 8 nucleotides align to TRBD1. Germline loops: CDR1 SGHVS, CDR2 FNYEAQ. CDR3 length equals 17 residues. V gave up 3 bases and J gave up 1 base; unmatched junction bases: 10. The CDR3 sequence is CASSLASGTGRNTEAFF. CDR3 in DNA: TGTGCCAGCAGCTTGGCCTCCGGGACAGGACGGAACACTGAAGCTTTCTTT.

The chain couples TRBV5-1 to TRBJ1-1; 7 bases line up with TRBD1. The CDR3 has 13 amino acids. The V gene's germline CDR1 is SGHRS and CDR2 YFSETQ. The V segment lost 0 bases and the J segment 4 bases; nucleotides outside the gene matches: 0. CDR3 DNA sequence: TGCGCCAGCAGCTTGGACAGGGGCACTGAAGCTTTCTTT. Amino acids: CASSLDRGTEAFF.

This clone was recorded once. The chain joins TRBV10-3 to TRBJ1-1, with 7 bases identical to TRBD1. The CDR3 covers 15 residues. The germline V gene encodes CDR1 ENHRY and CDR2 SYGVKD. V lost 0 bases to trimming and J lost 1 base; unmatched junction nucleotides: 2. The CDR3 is CAISESTGSNTEAFF. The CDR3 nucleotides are TGTGCCATCAGTGAGTCGACAGGGTCGAACACTGAAGCTTTCTTT.

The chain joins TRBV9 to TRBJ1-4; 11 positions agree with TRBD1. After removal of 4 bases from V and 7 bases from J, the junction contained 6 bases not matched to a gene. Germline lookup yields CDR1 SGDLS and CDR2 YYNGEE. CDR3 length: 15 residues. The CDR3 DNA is TGTGCCAGCAGCTCGCGGACAGGGGGCAGTGAAAAACTGTTTTTT. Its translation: CASSSRTGGSEKLFF. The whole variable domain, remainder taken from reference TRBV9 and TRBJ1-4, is DSGVTQTPKHLITATGQRVTLRCSPRSGDLSVYWYQQSLDQGLQFLIQYYNGEERAKGNILERFSAQQFPDLHSELNLSSLELGDSALYFCASSSRTGGSEKLFFGSGTQLSVL.

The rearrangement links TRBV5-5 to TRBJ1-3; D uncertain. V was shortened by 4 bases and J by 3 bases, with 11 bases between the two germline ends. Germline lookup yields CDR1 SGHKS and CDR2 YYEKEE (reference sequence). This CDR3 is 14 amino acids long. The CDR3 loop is CASSLMADGNTIYF. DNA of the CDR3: TGTGCCAGCAGCCTAATGGCTGATGGAAACACCATATATTTT.

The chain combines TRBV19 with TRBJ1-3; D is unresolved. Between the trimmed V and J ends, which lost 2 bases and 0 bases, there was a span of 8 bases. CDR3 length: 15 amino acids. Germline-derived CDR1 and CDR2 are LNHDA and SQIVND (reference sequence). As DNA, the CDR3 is TGTGCCAGTAGTATACGGGAGTTCTCTGGAAACACCATATATTTT. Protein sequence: CASSIREFSGNTIYF.

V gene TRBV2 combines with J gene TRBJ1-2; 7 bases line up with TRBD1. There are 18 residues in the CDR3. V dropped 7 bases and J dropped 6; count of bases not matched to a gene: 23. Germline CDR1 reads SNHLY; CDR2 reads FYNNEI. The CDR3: CASTYSPPGQTSRDGYTF. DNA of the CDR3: TGTGCCAGCACCTACTCTCCTCCGGGACAGACTTCGAGAGATGGCTACACCTTC. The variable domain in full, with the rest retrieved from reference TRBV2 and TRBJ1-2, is EPEVTQTPSHQVTQMGQEVILRCVPISNHLYFYWYRQILGQKVEFLVSFYNNEISEKSEIFDDQFSVERPDGSNFTLKIRSTKLEDSAMYFCASTYSPPGQTSRDGYTFGSGTRLTVV.

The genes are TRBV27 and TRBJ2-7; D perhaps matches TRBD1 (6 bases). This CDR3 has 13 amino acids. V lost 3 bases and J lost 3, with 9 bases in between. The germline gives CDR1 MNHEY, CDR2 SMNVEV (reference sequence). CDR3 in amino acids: CASSLTGHYEQYF. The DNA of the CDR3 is TGTGCCAGCAGTTTGACAGGACACTACGAGCAGTACTTC.

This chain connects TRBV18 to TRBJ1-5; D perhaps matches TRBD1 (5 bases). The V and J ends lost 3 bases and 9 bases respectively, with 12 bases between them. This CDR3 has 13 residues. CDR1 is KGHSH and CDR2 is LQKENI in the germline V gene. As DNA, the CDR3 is TGTGCCAGCTCACCGGGGGAAGTTCGGCCCCAGCATTTT. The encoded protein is CASSPGEVRPQHF. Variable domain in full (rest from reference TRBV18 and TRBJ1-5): NAGVMQNPRHLVRRRGQEARLRCSPMKGHSHVYWYRQLPEEGLKFMVYLQKENIIDESGMPKERFSAEFPKEGPSILRIQQVVRGDSAAYFCASSPGEVRPQHFGDGTRLSIL.

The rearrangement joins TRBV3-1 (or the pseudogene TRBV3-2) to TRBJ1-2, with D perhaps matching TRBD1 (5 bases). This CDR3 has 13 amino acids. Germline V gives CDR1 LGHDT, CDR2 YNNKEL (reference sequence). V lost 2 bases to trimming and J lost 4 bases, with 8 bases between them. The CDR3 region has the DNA TGTGCCAGCAGCCAAAGGGACGGCTATGGCTACACCTTC. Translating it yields CASSQRDGYGYTF.

In nucleotides, the CDR3 is TGTGCCAGCAGCTCCTGGACTAGCGACACCGGGGAGCTGTTTTTT. It yields the protein CASSSWTSDTGELFF. This chain uses TRBV7-9 with TRBJ2-2; 9 bases line up with TRBD2. V shed 4 bases, J shed 3 bases, and the junction held 3 bases outside the gene matches. Germline-derived CDR1 and CDR2 are SEHNR and FQNEAQ (reference sequence). CDR3 length: 15 amino acids.

The CDR3 sequence: CASSLQGAGGNTIYF. The DNA of the CDR3 is TGTGCCAGCAGCCTACAGGGGGCAGGAGGAAACACCATATATTTT. This rearrangement joins TRBV2 to TRBJ1-3; TRBD1 matches at 9 bases. V gave up 6 bases and J gave up 4 bases; unmatched junction bases: 7. This CDR3 region has 15 residues. Germline assignment: CDR1 SNHLY and CDR2 FYNNEI.

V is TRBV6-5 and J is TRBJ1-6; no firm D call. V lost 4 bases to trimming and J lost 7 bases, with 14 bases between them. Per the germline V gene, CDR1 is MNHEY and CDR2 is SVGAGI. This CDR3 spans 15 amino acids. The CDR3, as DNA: TGTGCCAGCAGTTCCCGCGAGGTTATGAATTCACCCCTCCACTTT. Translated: CASSSREVMNSPLHF.

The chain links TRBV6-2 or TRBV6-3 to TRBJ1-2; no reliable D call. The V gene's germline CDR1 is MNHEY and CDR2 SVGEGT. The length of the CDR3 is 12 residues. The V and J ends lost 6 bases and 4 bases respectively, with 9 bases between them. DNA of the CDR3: TGTGCCAGCAGCCAGGAGACCTATGGCTACACCTTC. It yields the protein CASSQETYGYTF.

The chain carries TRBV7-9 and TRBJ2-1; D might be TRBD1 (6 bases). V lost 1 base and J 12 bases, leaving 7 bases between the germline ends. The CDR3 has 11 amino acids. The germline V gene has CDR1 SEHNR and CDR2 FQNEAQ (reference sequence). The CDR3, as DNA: TGTGCCAGCAGCTTAGGGGGGCCGCAGTTCTTC. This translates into CASSLGGPQFF.

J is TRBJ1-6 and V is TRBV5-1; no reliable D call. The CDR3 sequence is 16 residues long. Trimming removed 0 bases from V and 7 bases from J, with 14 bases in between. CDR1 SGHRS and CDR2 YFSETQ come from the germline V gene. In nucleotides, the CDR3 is TGCGCCAGCAGCTTGGAATTGGTAGGGTCGAATTCACCCCTCCACTTT. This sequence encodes CASSLELVGSNSPLHF.

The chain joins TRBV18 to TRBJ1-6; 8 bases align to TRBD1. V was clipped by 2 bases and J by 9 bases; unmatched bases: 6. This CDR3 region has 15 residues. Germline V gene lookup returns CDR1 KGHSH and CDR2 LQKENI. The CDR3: CASSPGTGPRSPLHF. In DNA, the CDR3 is TGTGCCAGCTCACCAGGGACAGGTCCGCGTTCACCCCTCCACTTT.

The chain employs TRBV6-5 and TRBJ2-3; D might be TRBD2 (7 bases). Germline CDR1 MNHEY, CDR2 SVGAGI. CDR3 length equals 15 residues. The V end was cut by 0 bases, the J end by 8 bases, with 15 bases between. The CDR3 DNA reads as TGTGCCAGCAGTTACTCGGCCCCGGGGGGCGTTACGCAGTATTTT. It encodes CASSYSAPGGVTQYF.

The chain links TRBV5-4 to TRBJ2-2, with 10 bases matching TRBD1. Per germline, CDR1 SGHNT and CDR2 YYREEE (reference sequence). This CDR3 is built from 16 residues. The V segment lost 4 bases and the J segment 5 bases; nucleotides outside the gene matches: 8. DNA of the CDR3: TGTGCCAGCAGCGCGGGACAGGGGCGTAATACCGGGGAGCTGTTTTTT. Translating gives CASSAGQGRNTGELFF.

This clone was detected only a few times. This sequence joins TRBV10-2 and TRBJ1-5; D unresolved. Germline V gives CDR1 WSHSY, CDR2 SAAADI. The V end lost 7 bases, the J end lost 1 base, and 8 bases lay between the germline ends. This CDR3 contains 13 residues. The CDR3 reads CASNPASNQPQHF. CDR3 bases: TGCGCCAGCAACCCAGCCAGCAATCAGCCCCAGCATTTT.

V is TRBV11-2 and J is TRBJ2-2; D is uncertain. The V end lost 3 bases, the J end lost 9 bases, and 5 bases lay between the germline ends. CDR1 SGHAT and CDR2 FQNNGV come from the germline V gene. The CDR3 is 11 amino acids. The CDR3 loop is CASSLTRELFF. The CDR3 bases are TGTGCCAGCAGCTTGACCCGGGAGCTGTTTTTT.

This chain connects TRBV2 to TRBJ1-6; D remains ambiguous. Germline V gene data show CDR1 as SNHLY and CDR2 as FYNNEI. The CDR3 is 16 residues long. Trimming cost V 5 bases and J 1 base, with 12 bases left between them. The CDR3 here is CASSFPGGSYNSPLHF. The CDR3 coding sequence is TGTGCCAGCAGTTTCCCGGGAGGGTCCTATAATTCACCCCTCCACTTT.

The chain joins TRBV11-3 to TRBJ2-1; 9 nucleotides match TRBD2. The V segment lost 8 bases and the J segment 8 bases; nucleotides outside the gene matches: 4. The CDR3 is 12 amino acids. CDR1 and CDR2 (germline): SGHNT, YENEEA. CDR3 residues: CASAPSGDEQFF. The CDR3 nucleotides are TGTGCCAGCGCCCCTAGCGGGGATGAGCAGTTCTTC.

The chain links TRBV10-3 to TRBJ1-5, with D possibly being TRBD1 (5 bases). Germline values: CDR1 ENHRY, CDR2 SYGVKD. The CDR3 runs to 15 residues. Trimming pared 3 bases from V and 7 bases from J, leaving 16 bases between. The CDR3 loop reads CAISDSEGLGQPQHF. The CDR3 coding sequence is TGTGCCATCAGTGATTCGGAGGGGCTAGGACAGCCCCAGCATTTT.

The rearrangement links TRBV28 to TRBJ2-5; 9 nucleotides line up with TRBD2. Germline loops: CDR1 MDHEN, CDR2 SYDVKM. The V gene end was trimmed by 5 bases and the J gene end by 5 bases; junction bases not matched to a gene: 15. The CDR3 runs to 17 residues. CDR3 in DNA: TGTGCCAGCAGTCCCCTCTCCATAGCGGGGGTGGGGGAGACCCAGTACTTC. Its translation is CASSPLSIAGVGETQYF.

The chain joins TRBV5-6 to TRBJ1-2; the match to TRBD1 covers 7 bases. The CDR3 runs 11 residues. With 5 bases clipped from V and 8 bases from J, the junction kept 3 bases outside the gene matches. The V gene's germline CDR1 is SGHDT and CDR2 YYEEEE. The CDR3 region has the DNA TGTGCCAGCAGTCTCAGGGGGGGCTACACCTTC. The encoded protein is CASSLRGGYTF.